A single sample gave rise to the 5 T cell receptor beta chains below, sequenced in a study of T cell changes during pregnancy in multiple sclerosis. Libraries were prepared by immunoSEQ multiplex PCR; TCRdb keeps only in-frame clonotypes and omits some of them. The sample records about 60,000 clones, over 80% being singletons. The specimen comprised CD4+ T cells from peripheral blood mononuclear cells, sampled in the first trimester of pregnancy. All receptors derive from a female donor with multiple sclerosis, enrolled in a pregnancy study.

A remark on this clone: One junction end does not reproduce the germline sequence, and a read error may be involved. The J gene is TRBJ2-7, the V gene TRBV13, with TRBD2 identical over 10 bases. The CDR3 loop spans 18 amino acids. CDR1 PRHDT and CDR2 FYEKMQ come from the germline V gene (reference sequence). This CDR3 is CASSLASQGLAYTYEQCF. Written as DNA, the CDR3 is TGTGCCAGCAGCTTAGCTTCCCAGGGACTAGCGTATACCTACGAGCAGTGCTTC.

The genes are TRBV7-6 and TRBJ2-1, with 7 bases fitting TRBD2. The junction had 4 bases not matched to a gene; V was cut back by 5 bases and J by 9 bases. The length of the CDR3 is 12 residues. The germline V gene has CDR1 SGHVS and CDR2 FNYEAQ. The CDR3 loop is CASSPGGGEQFF. The CDR3 nucleotides are TGTGCCAGCAGCCCGGGGGGAGGTGAGCAGTTCTTC.

The chain has TRBV10-1 and TRBJ1-1; 7 bases agree with TRBD1. CDR3 length: 16 amino acids. Germline loops: CDR1 WNHNN, CDR2 SYGVQD (reference sequence). V gave up 6 bases and J gave up 1 base; unmatched junction bases: 11. CDR3 bases: TGCGCCAGCAGGCGGGGACAGCGGGCGGGGAACACTGAAGCTTTCTTT. This sequence encodes CASRRGQRAGNTEAFF.

The rearrangement links TRBV30 to TRBJ1-5; the D gene is possibly TRBD1 (5 bases). The CDR3 extends over 19 amino acids. Per germline, CDR1 GTSNPN and CDR2 SVGIG (reference sequence). V lost 4 bases and J lost 6, with 31 bases in between. CDR3 sequence: CAWILPAGGTSIVSQPQHF. The CDR3 region has the DNA TGTGCCTGGATCCTCCCCGCGGGGGGAACTTCAATTGTCAGTCAGCCCCAGCATTTT.

This sequence joins TRBV11-1 and TRBJ2-7, with D possibly matching TRBD1 (6 bases). The germline CDR1 and CDR2 sequences are SGHAT and FQDESV (reference sequence). V lost 5 bases, J lost 7 bases, and 18 bases lay in between. This CDR3 contains 14 residues. The CDR3 region has the DNA TGTGCCAGCAGCCCCTTACAGGGTATCGGTGAGCAGTACTTC. This translates into CASSPLQGIGEQYF.